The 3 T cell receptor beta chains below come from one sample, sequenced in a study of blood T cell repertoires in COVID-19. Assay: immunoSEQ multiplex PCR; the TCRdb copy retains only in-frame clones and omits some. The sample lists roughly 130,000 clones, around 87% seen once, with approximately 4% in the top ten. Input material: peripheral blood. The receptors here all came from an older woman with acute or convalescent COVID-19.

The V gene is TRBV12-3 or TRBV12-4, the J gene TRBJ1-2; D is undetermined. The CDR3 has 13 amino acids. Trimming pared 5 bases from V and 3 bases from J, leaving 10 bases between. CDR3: CASSLIEDYGYTF. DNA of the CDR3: TGTGCCAGCAGTCTAATTGAAGACTATGGCTACACCTTC.

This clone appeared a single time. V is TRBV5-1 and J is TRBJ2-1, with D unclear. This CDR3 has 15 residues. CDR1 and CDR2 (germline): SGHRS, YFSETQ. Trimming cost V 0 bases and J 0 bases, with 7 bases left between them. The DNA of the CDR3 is TGCGCCAGCAGCTTGGATGGCGGCTCCTACAATGAGCAGTTCTTC. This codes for CASSLDGGSYNEQFF.

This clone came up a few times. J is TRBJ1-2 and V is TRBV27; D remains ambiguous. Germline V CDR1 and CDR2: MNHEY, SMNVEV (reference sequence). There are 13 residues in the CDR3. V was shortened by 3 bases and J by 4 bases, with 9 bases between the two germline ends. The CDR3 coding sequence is TGTGCCAGCAGTTTCGGCGGGAGCTATGGCTACACCTTC. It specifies CASSFGGSYGYTF.